This T cell receptor (beta chain) was found in a study of cytomegalovirus exposure and HLA in healthy donors. Study-wide results and caveats: Later, an analysis found that common viral pathogens appeared to be linked with several of the most significant clusters.

About this clone itself: Antigen specificity is unknown.

Donors sampled were nominally healthy, though unrecorded immune exposures were likely. In the PCR, 60 Vbeta and 13 Jbeta primers were used. Per the original data handling: In a later analysis, the count reached about 82 million unique TCR beta chains, with roughly 12 million shared. This table comes from immunoSEQ multiplex PCR, and its TCRdb copy is limited to in-frame clones, with some not included. For V, J and clone size, that table is used; D and trimming come from the DNA. There are 150,000 to 200,000 clones in the sample; about 79% occur only once, and 2% to 2.5% lies in the top ten. Germline CDR1 is KGHSH and CDR2 is LQKENI. After removal of 4 bases from V and 3 bases from J, the junction contained 7 bases not matched to a gene. This CDR3 spans 15 amino acids.

Sequencing was carried out using PBMCs. The receptor comes from a woman between 50 and 59 years old in good health and CMV-seronegative. This chain links TRBV18 with TRBJ2-7; 9 bases align to TRBD1. CDR3 sequence reads: CASSLTGTGLYEQYF. Here the CDR3 DNA reads TGTGCCAGCTCACTCACCGGGACAGGGCTCTACGAGCAGTACTTC.